Each of the 30 T cell receptor beta chains below was sequenced from the same sample in a study of cytomegalovirus exposure and HLA in healthy donors. The PCR was carried out with 60 Vbeta primers and 13 Jbeta primers. Clones were read by immunoSEQ multiplex PCR, and TCRdb kept only the in-frame ones, dropping some. This sample has 50,000 or so clones, with around 82% found just once. The sample was PBMCs. The receptors were gathered from a boy between 10 and 17 years old in good health and CMV-seropositive.

CDR3 sequence: CAARVPGRGLEQFF. The CDR3 nucleotides are TGTGCCGCTAGAGTCCCGGGCAGGGGCCTTGAGCAGTTCTTC. This chain connects TRBV6-1 to TRBJ2-1; TRBD1 is a possible D gene (6 bases). In germline, CDR1 is MNHNS, CDR2 SASEGT. The CDR3 consists of 14 residues. V lost 11 bases to trimming and J lost 9 bases, with 23 bases between them.

The chain is built from TRBV6-1 and TRBJ2-2, with 7 positions matching TRBD1. This CDR3 comprises 16 residues. Germline trimming cut 3 bases from V and 3 bases from J; bases unmatched to any gene: 7. Per the germline V gene, CDR1 is MNHNS and CDR2 is SASEGT. CDR3 bases: TGTGCCAGCAGTGACAAGGGGGCGCCGGACACCGGGGAGCTGTTTTTT. Protein: CASSDKGAPDTGELFF.

The chain has TRBV10-2 and TRBJ2-3, with D maybe TRBD2 (5 bases). The ends were cut back, 4 bases at V and 2 bases at J, with 13 bases in the middle. Germline lookup yields CDR1 WSHSY and CDR2 SAAADI. The CDR3 covers 15 residues. The CDR3 nucleotides read TGCGCCAGCAGTGTCGAACTAGAAGACACAGATACGCAGTATTTT. Translated, it gives CASSVELEDTDTQYF.

In this sample, this clone turned up a few times. This chain uses TRBV5-4 with TRBJ1-1; D unresolved. Germline V lookup: CDR1 SGHNT, CDR2 YYREEE (reference sequence). V lost 0 bases and J 2 bases, leaving 11 bases between the germline ends. CDR3 length: 15 amino acids. CDR3 amino acids: CASSLAAGHNTEAFF. The CDR3 coding sequence is TGTGCCAGCAGCTTGGCCGCGGGTCACAACACTGAAGCTTTCTTT.

The chain recombines TRBV28 with TRBJ2-7, with a weak D call TRBD2 (5 bases). The V end was cut by 3 bases, the J end by 0 bases, with 12 bases between. Germline V gives CDR1 MDHEN, CDR2 SYDVKM. The CDR3 loop spans 15 amino acids. CDR3 loop: CASSLVGVTSYEQYF. The CDR3 nucleotides are TGTGCCAGCAGTTTGGTCGGGGTCACCTCCTACGAGCAGTACTTC.

The chain recombines TRBV10-3 with TRBJ1-6; 9 nucleotides line up with TRBD1. The CDR3 runs 14 residues. With V trimmed by 4 bases and J by 13 bases, 8 bases remained unmatched. Germline CDR1 and CDR2: ENHRY and SYGVKD. DNA for the CDR3: TGTGCCATCAGTGGCGGGACAGGGATTTCCCCCCTCCACTTT. Protein: CAISGGTGISPLHF.

The rearrangement uses TRBV11-2 and TRBJ1-3, with a tentative D call TRBD1 (5 bases). The V gene's germline CDR1 is SGHAT and CDR2 FQNNGV. This CDR3 has 15 amino acids. Trimming removed 5 bases from V and 0 bases from J, with 11 bases in between. The CDR3: CASSRRASSGNTIYF. For the CDR3, the DNA is TGTGCCAGCAGCCGCAGGGCTTCCTCTGGAAACACCATATATTTT.

The chain links TRBV6-5 to TRBJ1-6; maybe TRBD1 (6 bases). CDR3 length equals 14 residues. Germline CDR1 MNHEY, CDR2 SVGAGI. The ends were cut back, 6 bases at V and 6 bases at J, with 12 bases in the middle. CDR3 loop: CASSTKQGNSPLHF. Here the CDR3 DNA reads TGTGCCAGCAGCACTAAACAGGGTAATTCACCCCTCCACTTT.

This clone is a singleton in its sample. J is TRBJ2-1 and V is TRBV5-4; D unresolved. This CDR3 comprises 12 residues. Germline V gene data show CDR1 as SGHNT and CDR2 as YYREEE (reference sequence). Deletions cut 2 bases from V and 5 bases from J, with 5 bases between. The CDR3 protein is CASSFTHNEQFF. CDR3 nucleotides: TGTGCCAGCAGCTTTACTCACAATGAGCAGTTCTTC.

This rearrangement joins TRBV9 to TRBJ1-2; TRBD1 agrees at 11 bases. CDR1 is SGDLS and CDR2 is YYNGEE in the germline V gene. The J segment lost 4 bases and the V segment lost 3 bases, leaving 5 bases of the junction unmatched. The length of the CDR3 is 15 residues. CDR3 coding DNA: TGTGCCAGCAGCGACCGGACAGGGGGCTTCTATGGCTACACCTTC. Its protein product is CASSDRTGGFYGYTF. The full variable domain, with the rest looked up from reference TRBV9 and TRBJ1-2, is DSGVTQTPKHLITATGQRVTLRCSPRSGDLSVYWYQQSLDQGLQFLIQYYNGEERAKGNILERFSAQQFPDLHSELNLSSLELGDSALYFCASSDRTGGFYGYTFGSGTRLTVV.

This clone was observed a handful of times. The V gene is TRBV29-1, the J gene TRBJ2-4; maybe TRBD2 (6 bases). The V end was cut by 3 bases, the J end by 8 bases, with 11 bases between. This CDR3 is built from 12 residues. The germline V gene encodes CDR1 SQVTM and CDR2 ANQGSEA. As DNA, the CDR3 is TGCAGCGTTGAGGGGGGAGATGACATTCAGTACTTC. Translating it yields CSVEGGDDIQYF.

V gene TRBV10-2 combines with J gene TRBJ1-4; 7 bases are a match to TRBD1. Germline-derived CDR1 and CDR2 are WSHSY and SAAADI. V lost 10 bases and J lost 0; bases outside the gene matches: 2. There are 13 residues in the CDR3. The CDR3 DNA follows: TGCGCCACTCAGGGGGCAACTAATGAAAAACTGTTTTTT. Protein: CATQGATNEKLFF.

The CDR3 region is CASSLDRGNYEQYF. The CDR3, as DNA: TGCGCCAGCAGCTTGGACAGGGGAAACTACGAGCAGTACTTC. The chain joins TRBV5-1 to TRBJ2-5; TRBD1 matches 7 bases. The J call is doubtful: the DNA matches TRBJ2-7 better. The length of the CDR3 is 14 residues. Germline V gives CDR1 SGHRS, CDR2 YFSETQ.

The CDR3 sequence is CASSQGALNEKLFF. CDR3 coding DNA: TGTGCCAGTAGTCAGGGGGCTCTTAATGAAAAACTGTTTTTT. J is TRBJ1-4 and V is TRBV19; TRBD1 aligns across 8 bases. Trimming at V came to 5 bases and at J to 4 bases, leaving 3 bases not matched to a gene. The germline V gene has CDR1 LNHDA and CDR2 SQIVND (reference sequence). This CDR3 is built from 14 residues.

The V and J genes are TRBV7-9 and TRBJ1-1; 10 nucleotides agree with TRBD1. The CDR3 extends over 15 amino acids. J lost 3 bases, V lost 1 base, and 2 bases had no gene match. Germline lookup yields CDR1 SEHNR and CDR2 FQNEAQ (reference sequence). The CDR3 DNA sequence: TGTGCCAGCAGCTTAGGGGACAGGGGCTACACTGAAGCTTTCTTT. It specifies CASSLGDRGYTEAFF.

This clone was seen a few times. This chain joins TRBV10-2 and TRBJ1-1, with 7 bases lining up with TRBD1. The CDR3 length is 12 residues. V shed 8 bases and J 3 bases; nucleotides not matched to a gene: 3. Germline V lookup: CDR1 WSHSY, CDR2 SAAADI. CDR3 loop: CASVDRDTEAFF. The DNA of the CDR3 is TGCGCCAGCGTCGACAGGGACACTGAAGCTTTCTTT.

J is TRBJ1-3 and V is TRBV6-5; D may be TRBD1 (5 bases). The CDR3 consists of 13 residues. Germline assignment: CDR1 MNHEY and CDR2 SVGAGI. V lost 8 bases and J 2 bases, leaving 10 bases between the germline ends. The CDR3: CASSQGTGNTIYF. The CDR3 DNA follows: TGTGCCAGCTCCCAGGGTACTGGAAACACCATATATTTT.

The chain uses TRBV6-5 and TRBJ2-1; D possibly corresponds to TRBD2 (6 bases). V was cut by 0 bases and J by 5 bases, with 14 bases left in between. Germline V gene lookup returns CDR1 MNHEY and CDR2 SVGAGI. This CDR3 comprises 16 residues. CDR3 protein: CASSYSRDSLNNEQFF. The CDR3 bases are TGTGCCAGCAGTTACTCGCGGGACTCACTAAACAATGAGCAGTTCTTC.

This clone was counted only a few times. The rearrangement joins TRBV10-2 to TRBJ1-5; 7 nucleotides line up with TRBD1. Per germline, CDR1 WSHSY and CDR2 SAAADI. The length of the CDR3 is 14 residues. Trimming took 6 bases from V and 3 from J; bases not matched to a gene: 5. The CDR3 nucleotides are TGCGCCAGCAGCGCAGGGGGGAACAATCAGCCCCAGCATTTT. Translating it yields CASSAGGNNQPQHF.

This chain connects TRBV7-2 to TRBJ1-5; D gene uncertain. V lost 2 bases and J 6 bases, leaving 8 bases between the germline ends. Germline-derived CDR1 and CDR2 are SGHTA and FQGNSA. The CDR3 runs 13 residues. The CDR3 loop reads CASSLPETQPQHF. The DNA for the CDR3 is TGTGCCAGCAGCTTACCGGAGACTCAGCCCCAGCATTTT.

In its sample, this clone was seen once. The CDR3 DNA sequence: TGTGCCAGCAGTTTCAAGCACGAGCAGTACTTC. Translation: CASSFKHEQYF. V gene TRBV28 combines with J gene TRBJ2-7; D gene unclear. The CDR3 extends over 11 amino acids. Deletions cut 3 bases from V and 5 bases from J, with 5 bases between. From germline, CDR1 is MDHEN and CDR2 SYDVKM.

CDR3 loop: CASSLGTGGILYGYTF. The CDR3 DNA is TGTGCCAGCAGCTTAGGGACAGGGGGGATCCTCTATGGCTACACCTTC. The chain has TRBV5-4 and TRBJ1-2, with TRBD1 matching over 11 bases. The length of the CDR3 is 16 residues. The trim removed 2 bases at V and 4 bases at J, leaving 7 bases unmatched. Germline lookup yields CDR1 SGHNT and CDR2 YYREEE (reference sequence). Combining the CDR3 with reference TRBV5-4 and TRBJ1-2 gives the whole variable domain ETGVTQSPTHLIKTRGQQVTLRCSSQSGHNTVSWYQQALGQGPQFIFQYYREEENGRGNFPPRFSGLQFPNYSSELNVNALELDDSALYLCASSLGTGGILYGYTFGSGTRLTVV.

The rearrangement links TRBV15 to TRBJ2-3; 7 positions match TRBD1. CDR3 size: 16 residues. V gave up 6 bases and J gave up 5 bases; unmatched junction bases: 14. Germline V gene data show CDR1 as LNHNV and CDR2 as YYDKDF (reference sequence). CDR3 amino acids: CATSGRVGGRGDTQYF. The CDR3 DNA reads TGTGCCACCAGTGGGCGGGTAGGGGGCCGGGGAGATACGCAGTATTTT.

This chain links TRBV11-1 with TRBJ2-1; no firm D call. V lost 4 bases and J lost 6, with 10 bases in between. The length of the CDR3 is 13 residues. CDR1 is SGHAT and CDR2 is FQDESV in the germline V gene (reference sequence). The CDR3 DNA follows: TGTGCCAGCAGCTCACAAGTTACCAATGAGCAGTTCTTC. Its protein is CASSSQVTNEQFF.

The chain links TRBV25-1 to TRBJ2-7, with 8 bases aligning to TRBD1. The V gene's germline CDR1 is MGHDK and CDR2 SYGVNS. The CDR3 spans 16 residues. J lost 1 base, V lost 0 bases, and 5 bases had no gene match. The CDR3 region is CASSEYGGTGSYEQYF. CDR3 bases: TGTGCCAGCAGTGAATATGGCGGGACAGGTTCCTACGAGCAGTACTTC.

The rearrangement links TRBV6-1 to TRBJ2-5; no clear D. CDR1 is MNHNS and CDR2 is SASEGT in the germline V gene. V was pared by 8 bases and J by 0 bases, with 10 bases between. The CDR3 extends over 13 amino acids. The CDR3 is CASGRVNQETQYF. The DNA for the CDR3 is TGTGCCAGCGGCCGGGTTAACCAAGAGACCCAGTACTTC.

This rearrangement joins TRBV14 to TRBJ2-7; tentative D call: TRBD2 (5 bases). V gave up 1 base and J gave up 3 bases, with 10 bases separating them. Germline V gene lookup returns CDR1 SGHDN and CDR2 FVKESK. CDR3 length: 14 amino acids. DNA of the CDR3: TGTGCCAGCAGCCAAGTGAGGGCGGACTACGAGCAGTACTTC. Its protein is CASSQVRADYEQYF.

This clone was counted between two and nine times. The rearrangement uses TRBV6-1 and TRBJ2-5; D gene ambiguous. V shed 0 bases and J shed 2 bases, with 10 bases lying between them. The CDR3 covers 15 residues. The V gene's germline CDR1 is MNHNS and CDR2 SASEGT. The CDR3 DNA is TGTGCCAGCAGTGAAGCGGTCCAGACTCAAGAGACCCAGTACTTC. Translating gives CASSEAVQTQETQYF.

This rearrangement joins TRBV5-4 to TRBJ2-1, with 10 nucleotides matching TRBD1. The ends lost 3 bases at V and 11 bases at J; junction bases unmatched: 11. The CDR3 is made up of 15 amino acids. Germline CDR1 SGHNT, CDR2 YYREEE (reference sequence). In DNA, the CDR3 is TGTGCCAGCAGCTCGCCCGGACAGGGGGGGGATCAGCAGTTCTTC. This codes for CASSSPGQGGDQQFF.

The rearrangement uses TRBV15 and TRBJ1-5, with 7 bases identical to TRBD1. V was pared by 3 bases and J by 6 bases, with 8 bases of the junction left unmatched. Germline values: CDR1 LNHNV, CDR2 YYDKDF (reference sequence). The CDR3 extends over 15 amino acids. DNA of the CDR3: TGTGCCACCAGCAGTCGTAGACAGGGCAGTCAGCCCCAGCATTTT. This translates into CATSSRRQGSQPQHF.